This TCR beta chain appears in the sequencing data of a study of cytomegalovirus exposure and HLA in healthy donors (dated by TCRdb to the late 2010s). In the study overall: According to an earlier analysis of around 600 of the donors, about 179 million T cells yielded roughly 110 million unique TCR beta sequences and 276 Gb of sequence data. An early release covering around 630 HLA-typed donors comprised about 300 gigabases of sequencing data and around 85 million unique TCR sequences. The genetic ancestry cluster associated with self-reported Caucasian donors included approximately 85% of the roughly 390 genotyped donors. The study was designed to test whether signatures of past pathogen exposure could be identified by cataloging public T cell receptors. The study profiled the T cell repertoires of approximately 700 subjects by immunosequencing and related them to cytomegalovirus serostatus. Along with the approximately 700-subject first cohort, a separate validation cohort of over a hundred different subjects was used. To predict cytomegalovirus infection status, the study combined high-throughput TCR immunosequencing, statistical association of individual TCRs with disease status, and machine learning. A later analysis re-examined previously published TCR beta repertoires from 600 to 700 donors and added high-resolution HLA genotyping to investigate patterns of TCR occurrence. In the later analysis, no new phenotypic data were used to find candidate immune exposures; instead, reliance was placed on TCR beta sequences and their occurrence across donors. An earlier analysis of 500 to 650 of the donors applied high-throughput TCR beta sequencing to assess whether each TCR beta V gene segment acted as functional or pseudogenic. Donor age, sex, ethnicity and CMV serostatus were compiled alongside the repertoire data. In a later genetic analysis, genome-wide SNP genotypes for about 55% of the roughly 670 donors were used, and that subset was treated as a discovery cohort. All discovery cohort repertoires had been generated on a single sequencing platform. HLA typing covered class I and class II loci at four-digit resolution. The number of donors typed differed by locus, with roughly 629-640 for A, B, C, DRB1 and DQB1, more than 500 for DQA1, approximately 570 for DPA1, and approximately 470 for DPB1. Five DR-DQ haplotypes were treated as single units for association and clustering because of strong linkage in the cohort. Across about 380 genotyped donors of the cohort, an average of about 220,000 unique TCR beta nucleotide sequences per donor were sequenced, and roughly 20% of those sequences were non-productive.

Beyond this particular receptor, the publication reports: Compared with equally common non-associated chains, HLA-associated TCR beta chains in a later analysis were more clonally expanded and had lower generation probabilities. The earlier analysis of approximately 540 of the donors excluded some 15 rarely observed V segments, including chromosome 9 orphons, because counts were too low. A later analysis reported that several top co-occurrence clusters appeared linked to parvovirus B19, influenza, CMV and Epstein-Barr virus. A later analysis associated 16,951 TCR beta sequences with specific HLA alleles at a false discovery rate of 0.05. In a later genetic analysis, fewer N-insertions in productive TCRs were reported among donors in an Asian-associated ancestry cluster than the roughly 640-donor mean. The only immune exposure information available for the cohort was CMV serostatus. In a later analysis, most CMV-associated TCR beta chains were found to appear HLA-restricted, with HLA associations seemingly driven largely by CMV exposure. V-gene and J-gene trimming of TCR beta chains was associated with a missense DCLRE1C variant in a later genetic analysis, and the association was replicated in an independent cohort. Strong co-occurrence of HLA alleles, especially DR and DQ, made assigning TCR associations to individual alleles difficult. In vitro tests confirmed that a few of the cytomegalovirus-associated TCR beta chains recognize cytomegalovirus antigens. Most TCR sequences were seen in very few donors, while some public TCRs were found in many individuals. In an earlier analysis of 587 of the donors, most TCR beta V segments were observed in productive rearrangements about 87% or about 30% of the time, broadly matching IMGT annotations. In the study, approximately 160 TCR beta chains were listed as associated with cytomegalovirus. Roughly uniform sequencing depth across donors was assumed in presence/absence analyses, although this assumption may not hold. A cluster of highly shared sequence variants was judged likely to represent a technical artifact of the sequencing pipeline. A further reported finding was that TCR beta sequences accurately predicted the HLA-A and HLA-B alleles for most subjects in the first cohort. HLA typing was unavailable for some donors at each locus, so association tests used only the typed subset. Linkage disequilibrium might explain the correlated functional status among segregating V segments, but an unknown experimental factor could not be ruled out. The classifier was reported to diagnose cytomegalovirus status with high specificity and sensitivity in both the original and validation cohorts. The authors suggested that the approach could potentially be extended to other disease states and immunological phenotypes. Some IMGT-functional V segments, including TRBV6-2 and TRBV6-3, could not be distinguished by the 87-base-pair reads and were therefore excluded. In this cohort, only TCR beta chains were sequenced, and detectable features were limited by the absence of alpha or paired-chain data. According to a later analysis, TCR association rates differed among HLA loci, with DRB1 alleles showing the most associated TCRs and HLA-C alleles showing the fewest.

The V and J ends are trimmed by 7 bases and 4 bases, leaving 14 bases between them. Via the germline V gene, CDR1 is SGHDT and CDR2 YYEEEE. Measured from the cysteine to the phenylalanine, the CDR3 is 13 residues long. Solely the CDR3 DNA is kept, with 39 bases framed from the first base. The library was made by the immunoSEQ multiplex PCR assay. For the multiplex PCR, a mixture combining 60 forward primers for TCR Vbeta segments and 13 reverse primers for TCR Jbeta segments was used. A multiplex PCR assay on genomic DNA amplified the CDR3 region of rearranged TCR beta genes. On the Illumina HiSeq System, the amplified TCR beta libraries were sequenced as 87-base-pair reads. Per the original workflow: In a later analysis, tens of millions of unique TCR beta chains were counted across the 500 to 850 repertoires, and approximately 11 million of these chains were shared by at least two donors. Raw reads were error-corrected and collapsed into unique sequences with a nearest-neighbor algorithm that merged closely related sequences to remove PCR and sequencing errors. Alignment of CDR3 sequences to IMGT reference sequences was used to assign V, D and J gene segments. For a sequence to be retained, at least a six-nucleotide match to both a V gene segment and a J gene segment was required. Rearrangements were classified as productive when the CDR3 lacked stop codons and remained in frame with V and J, and all other rearrangements were classified as non-productive. Following IMGT convention, CDR3 was defined as the stretch from the second conserved V-encoded cysteine up to the conserved J-encoded phenylalanine. In an earlier analysis of around 570 of the donors, sequences lacking an unambiguous match to a single V gene segment were excluded. In an earlier analysis of 587 of the donors, a V segment was called functional when productive rearrangements were above 56.7%, and segregating when the standard deviation between donors exceeded 5%. A statistical classification framework was built for diagnosing cytomegalovirus status from the catalog of TCR beta chain sequences. A later analysis assigned V and J genes by comparing TCR nucleotide sequences with IMGT/GENE-DB human TR gene sequences. A later analysis assigned CDR3 sequences and most-parsimonious VDJ recombination scenarios with the TCRdist pipeline. In a later analysis, each TCR beta chain was defined by its CDR3 amino acid sequence together with its V-gene family, and reads without a unique V-gene family were excluded. A later analysis removed roughly 590 highly shared, low-generation-probability nucleotide sequences to deal with suspected cross-contamination and a sequencing artifact. In a later analysis, a clonal expansion index for each public chain was calculated from normalized within-repertoire ranks of inferred template counts. A later analysis computed generation probabilities with a VDJ recombination model fitted to out-of-frame rearrangements, and checked the results against IGoR. In a later analysis, hypergeometric tests were used to score TCR-TCR, TCR-HLA and TCR-CMV co-occurrence, with a repertoire-size bias correction applied to TCR pairs. In a later analysis, false discovery rates were estimated by permuting HLA or CMV assignments 20 times. In a later analysis, co-occurring TCRs were grouped using DBSCAN, and TCRdist sequence similarity was added for clustering within HLA-allele-positive subsets. Repertoires with fewer than 30,000 or more than 120,000 public chains, plus five repertoires with anomalous nucleotide sharing, were excluded from co-occurrence clustering. This is the immuneACCESS table as TCRdb keeps it, with only in-frame sequences that have V and J called. A part of the clones is gone; compared with another copy, unresolved V genes explain less than half, and the rest is unexplained. V and J calls and clone size follow that table, whereas D and trimming were derived from the DNA. The sample table lists over 100,000 clones, over 60% of them with a count of one. Of the sample, about 1.5% falls within the top ten clones.

Of note for this clone: This receptor's antigen is unknown. Per-base quality was not reported, and no clone a single base away is much larger than it.

The cohort was made up of 666 healthy bone marrow donors. At the time of sampling, all cohort members were nominally healthy, though unrecorded immune exposures were likely present. The donor was CMV seronegative and belonged to the group of 350 or so seronegative cohort members. A peripheral blood sample was collected from each donor, and TCR beta sequencing was performed on peripheral blood mononuclear cells. The Qiagen DNeasy Blood Extraction Kit was used to extract genomic DNA from the blood cell samples. The receptor was derived from a man in his late teens or twenties in good health and CMV-seronegative. The sequenced sample was PBMCs. The chain joins TRBV5-6 to TRBJ1-2; TRBD1 is possibly the D segment (5 matching bases). The CDR3 amino acid sequence is: CASASVGRYGYTF. The sequenced DNA: TGTGCCAGCGCCAGTGTGGGGCGCTATGGCTACACCTTC. Extended through the reference TRBV5-6 and TRBJ1-2 proteins, this CDR3 yields the full variable domain: DAGVTQSPTHLIKTRGQQVTLRCSPKSGHDTVSWYQQALGQGPQFIFQYYEEEERQRGNFPDRFSGHQFPNYSSELNVNALLLGDSALYLCASASVGRYGYTFGSGTRLTVV.